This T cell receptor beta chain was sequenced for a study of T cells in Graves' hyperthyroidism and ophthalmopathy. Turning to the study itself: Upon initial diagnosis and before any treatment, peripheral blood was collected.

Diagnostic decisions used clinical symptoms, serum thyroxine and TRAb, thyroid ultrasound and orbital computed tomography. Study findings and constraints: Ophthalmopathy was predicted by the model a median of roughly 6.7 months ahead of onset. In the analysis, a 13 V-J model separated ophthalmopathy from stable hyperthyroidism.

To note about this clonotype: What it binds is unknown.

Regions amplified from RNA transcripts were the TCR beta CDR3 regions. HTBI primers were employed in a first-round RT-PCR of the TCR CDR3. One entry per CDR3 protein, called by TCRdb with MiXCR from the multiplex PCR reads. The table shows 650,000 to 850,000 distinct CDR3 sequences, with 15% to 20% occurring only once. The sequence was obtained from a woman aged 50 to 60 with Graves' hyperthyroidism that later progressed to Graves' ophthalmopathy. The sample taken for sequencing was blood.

Here the CDR3 reads CAGTVDRNTEAFF. CDR3 nucleotides: TGTGCCGGCACTGTCGACAGAAACACTGAAGCTTTCTTT. The V and J genes are TRBV2 and TRBJ1-1; D perhaps matches TRBD1 (5 bases). CDR3 length: 13 amino acids. The V gene lost 11 bases and the J gene lost 2 bases, with 15 bases spanning the gap. Germline V CDR1 and CDR2: SNHLY, FYNNEI.